Below, one TCR beta chain is given with its context. TCRdb called the RT-PCR reads again in MiXCR, with one record for every CDR3 protein. The sample has some 570,000 distinct CDR3 sequences; around 10% are singletons. This specimen comes from a study of response to subunit inactivated influenza vaccine. Per the germline V gene, CDR1 is SQVTM and CDR2 is ANQGSEA. Trimming at V came to 6 bases and at J to 2 bases, leaving 3 bases not matched to a gene. The CDR3 consists of 13 residues. This sample also belongs to another study, concerning T cells expressing NK-cell markers. As that report states: The authors made TCR beta cDNA libraries by 5'RACE template switching. This switching added a universal primer site and UMIs. Each TCR beta repertoire originated in sorted T cells that were CD3+CD56+NKG2C+, CD3+CD56+NKG2C- or CD3+CD56-NKG2C+. The study sequenced eight donors, seven HCMV-seropositive and one seronegative. NKG2C+ dominant clonotypes from roughly 6 donors made up about 1.0-7.5% of CD8+ T cells. Dominance of the CD3+CD56-NKG2C+ fraction by these clonotypes also held in several donors.

The V gene is TRBV29-1, the J gene TRBJ2-5, with TRBD2 matching 10 bases. The sample consisted of PBMCs from blood, taken on the day of vaccination. The TCR comes from a man aged 45-65 years who received an inactivated influenza vaccine. In DNA form, the CDR3 reads TGCAGCGTGGAGACTAGCGGGCAAGAGACCCAGTACTTC. Its translation: CSVETSGQETQYF.